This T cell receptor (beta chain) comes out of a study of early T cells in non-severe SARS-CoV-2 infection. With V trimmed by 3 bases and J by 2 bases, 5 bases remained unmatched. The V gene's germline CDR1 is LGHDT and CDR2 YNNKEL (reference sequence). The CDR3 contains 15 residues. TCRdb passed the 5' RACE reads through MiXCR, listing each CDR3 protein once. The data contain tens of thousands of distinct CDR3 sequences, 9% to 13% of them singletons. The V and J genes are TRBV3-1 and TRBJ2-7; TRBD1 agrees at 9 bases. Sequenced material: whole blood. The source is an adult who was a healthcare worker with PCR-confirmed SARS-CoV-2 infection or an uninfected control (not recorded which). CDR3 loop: CASSQGQGPTYEQYF. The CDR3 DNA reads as TGTGCCAGCAGCCAGGGACAGGGACCTACCTACGAGCAGTACTTC.